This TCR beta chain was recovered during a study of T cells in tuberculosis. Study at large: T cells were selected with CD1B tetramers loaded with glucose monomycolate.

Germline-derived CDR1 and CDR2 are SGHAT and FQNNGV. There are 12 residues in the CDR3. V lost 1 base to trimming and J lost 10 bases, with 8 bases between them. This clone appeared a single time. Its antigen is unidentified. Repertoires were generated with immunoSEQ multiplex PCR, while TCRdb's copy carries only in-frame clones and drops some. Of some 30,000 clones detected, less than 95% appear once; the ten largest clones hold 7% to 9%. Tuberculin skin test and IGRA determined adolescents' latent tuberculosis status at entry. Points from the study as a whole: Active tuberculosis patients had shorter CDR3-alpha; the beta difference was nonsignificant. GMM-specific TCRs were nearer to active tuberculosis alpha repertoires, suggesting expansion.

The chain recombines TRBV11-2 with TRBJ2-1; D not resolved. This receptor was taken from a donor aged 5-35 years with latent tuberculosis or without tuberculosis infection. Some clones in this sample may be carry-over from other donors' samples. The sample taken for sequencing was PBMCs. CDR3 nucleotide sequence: TGTGCCAGCAGCTTAGGCCAGGCCGAGCAGTTCTTC. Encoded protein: CASSLGQAEQFF.